The 8 T cell receptor beta chains in this list originate from one sample, sequenced in a study of cytomegalovirus exposure and HLA in healthy donors. Here immunoSEQ multiplex PCR was the method, and the copy in TCRdb shows in-frame clones only, minus some. This sample has hundreds of thousands of clones; over 80% occur once, and the top ten carry 11% to 15%. Sequencing used PBMCs. These receptors were obtained from a woman in her thirties in good health and CMV-seropositive.

V is TRBV2 and J is TRBJ2-6; the D gene is possibly TRBD1 (6 bases). The CDR3 covers 18 residues. Germline V gene data show CDR1 as SNHLY and CDR2 as FYNNEI. Trimming left V 7 bases short and J 2 bases short, with 21 bases between. For the CDR3, the DNA is TGTGCCAGCATAACGACTCATCAGGGGATAGCTGGGGCCAACGTCCTGACTTTC. Amino acid sequence: CASITTHQGIAGANVLTF.

This rearrangement joins TRBV28 to TRBJ2-2, with D hard to call. The CDR3 runs to 16 residues. Trimming pared 7 bases from V and 0 bases from J, leaving 15 bases between. The germline gives CDR1 MDHEN, CDR2 SYDVKM. This CDR3 reads CASTLRWTTNTGELFF. The CDR3 DNA sequence: TGTGCCAGCACCCTGCGTTGGACGACGAACACCGGGGAGCTGTTTTTT.

The chain carries TRBV6-1 and TRBJ2-3, with 7 bases lining up with TRBD2. Trimming cost V 5 bases and J 6 bases; bases outside gene matches: 11. The CDR3 has 15 amino acids. Germline V gene sequence: CDR1 MNHNS, CDR2 SASEGT. CDR3 sequence: CASSRLGGRMDTQYF. The CDR3 region has the DNA TGTGCCAGCAGTAGGTTGGGCGGGAGAATGGATACGCAGTATTTT.

CDR3 in amino acids: CASSSSAGTAYYGYTF. The CDR3 coding sequence is TGCGCCAGCAGCTCTAGCGCTGGGACAGCTTACTATGGCTACACCTTC. The J gene is TRBJ1-2, the V gene TRBV5-1; 7 nucleotides line up with TRBD1. After removal of 3 bases from V and 3 bases from J, the junction contained 11 bases not matched to a gene. This CDR3 is 16 amino acids long. Germline loops: CDR1 SGHRS, CDR2 YFSETQ. The whole variable domain, remainder taken from reference TRBV5-1 and TRBJ1-2, is KAGVTQTPRYLIKTRGQQVTLSCSPISGHRSVSWYQQTPGQGLQFLFEYFSETQRNKGNFPGRFSGRQFSNSRSEMNVSTLELGDSALYLCASSSSAGTAYYGYTFGSGTRLTVV.

This clone occurred once. The sample holds other DNA sequences that translate to the same CDR3. The rearrangement joins TRBV9 to TRBJ2-2; a possible D gene is TRBD2 (5 bases). CDR1 SGDLS and CDR2 YYNGEE come from the germline V gene. The CDR3 totals 15 residues. V dropped 2 bases and J dropped 4 bases, with 12 bases sitting between them. The CDR3 region is CASSVVGVGTGELFF. The CDR3 bases are TGTGCCAGCAGCGTGGTCGGGGTCGGCACCGGGGAGCTGTTTTTT.

The V call is TRBV11-2, the J call TRBJ2-3, with 7 bases identical to TRBD2. The V segment lost 0 bases and the J segment 4 bases; nucleotides outside the gene matches: 10. CDR1 and CDR2 (germline): SGHAT, FQNNGV. The CDR3 is made up of 17 amino acids. CDR3 coding DNA: TGTGCCAGCAGCTTAGATGCTTGGGCGGGAGTGGCAGATACGCAGTATTTT. Its protein is CASSLDAWAGVADTQYF.

This clone was seen a single time. This sequence joins TRBV7-6 and TRBJ1-2, with D hard to call. Germline CDR1 is SGHVS and CDR2 is FNYEAQ. This CDR3 region has 13 residues. Deletions cut 3 bases from V and 4 bases from J, with 9 bases between. The CDR3 loop is CASSFEGSYGYTF. DNA of the CDR3: TGTGCCAGCAGCTTTGAGGGTAGCTATGGCTACACCTTC.

The chain combines TRBV7-8 with TRBJ2-7; D is perhaps TRBD2 (6 bases). The V end was cut by 7 bases, the J end by 0 bases, with 16 bases between. The CDR3 is 15 residues long. Germline V gives CDR1 SGHVS, CDR2 FQNEAQ. For the CDR3, the DNA is TGTGCCAGCACCCCCCGGGGGACGGTCTCCTACGAGCAGTACTTC. This codes for CASTPRGTVSYEQYF. Looking up the rest from reference TRBV7-8 and TRBJ2-7 gives the full variable domain: GAGVSQSPRYKVAKRGQDVALRCDPISGHVSLFWYQQALGQGPEFLTYFQNEAQLDKSGLPSDRFFAERPEGSVSTLKIQRTQQEDSAVYLCASTPRGTVSYEQYFGPGTRLTVT.